The next 18 T cell receptor beta chains were all read from a single sample in a study of breast tumors, draining lymph nodes, adjacent tissues. TCRdb redid the calling of the multiplex PCR reads with MiXCR, one entry per CDR3 protein. The repertoire holds some 170,000 distinct CDR3 sequences, with roughly 35% as singletons. Samples came from axillary lymph nodes draining the breast cancer. The sequencing sample was made of axillary lymph node tissue. The receptors stem from a female donor with breast cancer. Some clones in this sample may be carry-over from other donors' samples.

This clonotype was detected many times. This rearrangement joins TRBV25-1 to TRBJ1-5; no clear D. The CDR3 consists of 14 residues. The V end was cut by 1 base, the J end by 9 bases, with 13 bases between. The germline V gene encodes CDR1 MGHDK and CDR2 SYGVNS. CDR3 sequence reads: CASSESSSSSPQHF. DNA for the CDR3: TGTGCCAGCAGTGAATCCTCTTCATCGTCGCCCCAGCATTTT.

CDR3 in amino acids: CSVRDSGKETQYF. The CDR3 region has the DNA TGCAGCGTTAGGGACTCAGGAAAAGAGACCCAGTACTTC. The gene calls are TRBV29-1 and TRBJ2-5; TRBD2 might be the D (6 bases). The CDR3 runs 13 residues. Germline CDR1 and CDR2: SQVTM and ANQGSEA. V shed 5 bases and J shed 3 bases, with 13 bases lying between them.

Note on this clonotype: Its ends do not fully match the called genes, so a read error is possible. The genes are TRBV28 and TRBJ2-6; D unresolved. Per the germline V gene, CDR1 is MDHEN and CDR2 is SYDVKM. The CDR3 covers 15 residues. The CDR3 reads CAGSLRVSGANVLTF. In DNA form, the CDR3 reads TGTGCCGGCAGTCTACGGGTCTCTGGGGCCAACGTCCTGACTTTC. The variable domain in full, completed from reference TRBV28 and TRBJ2-6, reads DVKVTQSSRYLVKRTGEKVFLECVQDMDHENMFWYRQDPGLGLRLIYFSYDVKMKEKGDIPEGYSVSREKKERFSLILESASTNQTSMYLCAGSLRVSGANVLTFGAGSRLTVL.

This clonotype was seen ten or more times. V usage is TRBV6-5 and J usage is TRBJ2-1; D assignment may be TRBD1 or TRBD2 (5 bases each). V lost 7 bases and J lost 1, with 8 bases in between. Germline-derived CDR1 and CDR2 are MNHEY and SVGAGI. This CDR3 comprises 13 residues. This CDR3 is CASKRGSYNEQFF. The CDR3 region has the DNA TGTGCCAGCAAGAGGGGTTCCTACAATGAGCAGTTCTTC.

About this clonotype itself: Mismatch with germline at one junction end may stem from a read error. The gene calls are TRBV10-1 and TRBJ2-3, with 10 bases aligning to TRBD2. The CDR3 consists of 18 residues. Germline CDR1 is WNHNN and CDR2 is SYGVQD (reference sequence). CDR3 sequence: CASSLGLASGGNTDTQYF. CDR3 nucleotides: TGTGCCAGCAGCTTGGGACTAGCTAGCGGGGGAAATACAGATACGCAGTATTTT.

V usage is TRBV5-1 and J usage is TRBJ1-2; D might be TRBD1 (6 bases). Germline-derived CDR1 and CDR2 are SGHRS and YFSETQ. This CDR3 is built from 17 residues. The V gene lost 0 bases and the J gene lost 4 bases, with 19 bases spanning the gap. CDR3 in DNA: TGCGCCAGCAGCTTGGGTCACTCAGGGGCGGCTTCCTATGGCTACACCTTC. This encodes CASSLGHSGAASYGYTF. Variable domain in full (rest from reference TRBV5-1 and TRBJ1-2): KAGVTQTPRYLIKTRGQQVTLSCSPISGHRSVSWYQQTPGQGLQFLFEYFSETQRNKGNFPGRFSGRQFSNSRSEMNVSTLELGDSALYLCASSLGHSGAASYGYTFGSGTRLTVV.

On this clonotype itself: This may arise from a read error, as a much more abundant clone is one base away. The gene calls are TRBV27 and TRBJ2-1; 7 positions agree with TRBD2. Germline V CDR1 and CDR2: MNHEY, SMNVEV (reference sequence). CDR3 length equals 13 residues. CDR3 sequence (DNA): TGTGCCTGCAGTCTAGCGGCGTACAATGAGCAGTTCTTC. Encoded protein: CACSLAAYNEQFF.

The chain recombines TRBV7-8 with TRBJ2-2, with D unclear. CDR1 is SGHVS, CDR2 FQNEAQ, per germline. The CDR3 is 17 residues long. Deletions cut 2 bases from V and 7 bases from J, with 20 bases between. DNA for the CDR3: TGTGCCAGCAGCTTAACCCCACTGCGGCCTCTGGGCGGGGAGCTGTTTTTT. Its protein is CASSLTPLRPLGGELFF.

The chain carries TRBV4-2 and TRBJ2-1; 10 positions agree with TRBD2. The ends lost 1 base at V and 8 bases at J; junction bases unmatched: 11. This CDR3 region has 17 residues. Germline values: CDR1 LGHNA, CDR2 YNFKEQ. CDR3 nucleotides: TGTGCCAGCAGCCAAGTGGAGGCTAGCGGGAGTATCGATGAGCAGTTCTTC. Translation gives CASSQVEASGSIDEQFF.

This clonotype was recorded at least ten times. The V call is TRBV5-6, the J call TRBJ1-4, with 8 bases identical to TRBD1. The CDR3 extends over 15 amino acids. Losses at the gene ends were 3 bases for V and 7 bases for J; bases not matched to a gene: 8. Germline CDR1 is SGHDT and CDR2 is YYEEEE. The chain's CDR3 is CASSSLQGAREKLFF. CDR3 bases: TGTGCCAGCAGCTCTCTGCAGGGGGCGCGTGAAAAACTGTTTTTT.

V usage is TRBV20-1 and J usage is TRBJ1-6, with D unresolved. The V end was cut by 4 bases, the J end by 4 bases, with 5 bases between. CDR3 length: 12 residues. Germline assignment: CDR1 DFQATT and CDR2 SNEGSKA (reference sequence). CDR3 in amino acids: CSANRYNSPLHF. The CDR3 DNA reads TGCAGTGCTAACAGATATAATTCACCCCTCCACTTT.

The chain combines TRBV20-1 with TRBJ1-1; 7 bases map to TRBD1. Looked up from germline, CDR1 is DFQATT and CDR2 is SNEGSKA (reference sequence). The CDR3 totals 13 residues. After removal of 6 bases from V and 5 bases from J, the junction contained 9 bases not matched to a gene. CDR3 region: CSALGGYGTEAFF. The CDR3 nucleotides are TGCAGTGCCCTAGGGGGCTACGGGACTGAAGCTTTCTTT.

This clonotype was found many times. This sequence joins TRBV5-4 and TRBJ2-2; 11 bases are a match to TRBD2. Germline values: CDR1 SGHNT, CDR2 YYREEE (reference sequence). Germline trimming cut 3 bases from V and 6 bases from J; bases unmatched to any gene: 7. This CDR3 has 16 amino acids. The CDR3 sequence is CASSSLAGGPSGELFF. DNA for the CDR3: TGTGCCAGCAGCTCCTTAGCGGGGGGGCCCTCCGGGGAGCTGTTTTTT.

The table lists this clonotype with many counts. This chain links TRBV7-2 with TRBJ2-3; 9 bases are a match to TRBD2. CDR3 length equals 16 residues. Per germline, CDR1 SGHTA and CDR2 FQGNSA. V gave up 4 bases and J gave up 0 bases; unmatched junction bases: 5. The CDR3 DNA follows: TGTGCCAGCAGCTCTCGAGCGGGGGGAAGCACAGATACGCAGTATTTT. Residues: CASSSRAGGSTDTQYF.

This clonotype was counted ten times or more. The chain carries TRBV2 and TRBJ2-5; TRBD2 agrees at 13 bases. From germline, CDR1 is SNHLY and CDR2 FYNNEI. V was pared by 4 bases and J by 2 bases, with 7 bases of the junction left unmatched. The CDR3 runs to 17 residues. CDR3 in DNA: TGTGCCAGCAGTGTATCCCGGACTAGCGGGGGACAAGAGACCCAGTACTTC. It codes for CASSVSRTSGGQETQYF.

The sample holds many counts of this clonotype. The gene calls are TRBV12-3 or TRBV12-4 and TRBJ1-2; TRBD1 might be the D (5 bases). The CDR3 is 15 residues long. Between the trimmed V and J ends, which lost 1 base and 2 bases, there was a span of 11 bases. The CDR3 coding sequence is TGTGCCAGCAGTTTAGGCGTCAGGGAGAACTATGGCTACACCTTC. Encoded protein: CASSLGVRENYGYTF.

This clonotype showed up many times. The chain couples TRBV27 to TRBJ2-3; TRBD2 aligns across 11 bases. The CDR3 consists of 15 residues. Looked up from germline, CDR1 is MNHEY and CDR2 is SMNVEV (reference sequence). The V gene end was trimmed by 5 bases and the J gene end by 2 bases; junction bases not matched to a gene: 3. The CDR3 coding sequence is TGTGCCAGCAGTATAGCGGGGGGGAACACAGATACGCAGTATTTT. Amino acid sequence: CASSIAGGNTDTQYF.

This clonotype showed up just a few times. V is TRBV2 and J is TRBJ2-2, with D unclear. The CDR3 runs to 11 residues. V gave up 4 bases and J gave up 8 bases, with 5 bases separating them. Germline V CDR1 and CDR2: SNHLY, FYNNEI. This CDR3 reads CASSAPGELFF. The CDR3, as DNA: TGTGCCAGCAGTGCTCCAGGGGAGCTGTTTTTT.